This TCR beta chain was recovered during a study of CD8+ T cells in alopecia areata. Study findings and constraints: Clonality was higher in lesional than normal scalp, especially in alopecia totalis/universalis.

This clone has just a few counts. Its specificity is not known. Germline CDR1 and CDR2: SGHRS and YFSETQ. This CDR3 has 15 amino acids. With 4 bases removed from V and 2 bases from J, the gap between germline ends came to 15 bases. Following extraction, RNA underwent reverse transcription to cDNA, which served as the sequencing template. Generated by immunoSEQ multiplex PCR, the TCRdb table keeps only in-frame clones and is missing some. This sample yields 95,000 to 120,000 clones, of which 45% to 60% are seen a single time; roughly 25% belongs to the top ten. The gene calls are TRBV5-1 and TRBJ1-1; D is unresolved. The sequencing sample was made of NKG2D-low CD8+ T cells sorted from blood. This receptor was identified in a human donor with alopecia areata. The CDR3 DNA reads as TGCGCCAGCAGCCCACGGACGGGAGGAAACACTGAAGCTTTCTTT. Its protein product is CASSPRTGGNTEAFF.